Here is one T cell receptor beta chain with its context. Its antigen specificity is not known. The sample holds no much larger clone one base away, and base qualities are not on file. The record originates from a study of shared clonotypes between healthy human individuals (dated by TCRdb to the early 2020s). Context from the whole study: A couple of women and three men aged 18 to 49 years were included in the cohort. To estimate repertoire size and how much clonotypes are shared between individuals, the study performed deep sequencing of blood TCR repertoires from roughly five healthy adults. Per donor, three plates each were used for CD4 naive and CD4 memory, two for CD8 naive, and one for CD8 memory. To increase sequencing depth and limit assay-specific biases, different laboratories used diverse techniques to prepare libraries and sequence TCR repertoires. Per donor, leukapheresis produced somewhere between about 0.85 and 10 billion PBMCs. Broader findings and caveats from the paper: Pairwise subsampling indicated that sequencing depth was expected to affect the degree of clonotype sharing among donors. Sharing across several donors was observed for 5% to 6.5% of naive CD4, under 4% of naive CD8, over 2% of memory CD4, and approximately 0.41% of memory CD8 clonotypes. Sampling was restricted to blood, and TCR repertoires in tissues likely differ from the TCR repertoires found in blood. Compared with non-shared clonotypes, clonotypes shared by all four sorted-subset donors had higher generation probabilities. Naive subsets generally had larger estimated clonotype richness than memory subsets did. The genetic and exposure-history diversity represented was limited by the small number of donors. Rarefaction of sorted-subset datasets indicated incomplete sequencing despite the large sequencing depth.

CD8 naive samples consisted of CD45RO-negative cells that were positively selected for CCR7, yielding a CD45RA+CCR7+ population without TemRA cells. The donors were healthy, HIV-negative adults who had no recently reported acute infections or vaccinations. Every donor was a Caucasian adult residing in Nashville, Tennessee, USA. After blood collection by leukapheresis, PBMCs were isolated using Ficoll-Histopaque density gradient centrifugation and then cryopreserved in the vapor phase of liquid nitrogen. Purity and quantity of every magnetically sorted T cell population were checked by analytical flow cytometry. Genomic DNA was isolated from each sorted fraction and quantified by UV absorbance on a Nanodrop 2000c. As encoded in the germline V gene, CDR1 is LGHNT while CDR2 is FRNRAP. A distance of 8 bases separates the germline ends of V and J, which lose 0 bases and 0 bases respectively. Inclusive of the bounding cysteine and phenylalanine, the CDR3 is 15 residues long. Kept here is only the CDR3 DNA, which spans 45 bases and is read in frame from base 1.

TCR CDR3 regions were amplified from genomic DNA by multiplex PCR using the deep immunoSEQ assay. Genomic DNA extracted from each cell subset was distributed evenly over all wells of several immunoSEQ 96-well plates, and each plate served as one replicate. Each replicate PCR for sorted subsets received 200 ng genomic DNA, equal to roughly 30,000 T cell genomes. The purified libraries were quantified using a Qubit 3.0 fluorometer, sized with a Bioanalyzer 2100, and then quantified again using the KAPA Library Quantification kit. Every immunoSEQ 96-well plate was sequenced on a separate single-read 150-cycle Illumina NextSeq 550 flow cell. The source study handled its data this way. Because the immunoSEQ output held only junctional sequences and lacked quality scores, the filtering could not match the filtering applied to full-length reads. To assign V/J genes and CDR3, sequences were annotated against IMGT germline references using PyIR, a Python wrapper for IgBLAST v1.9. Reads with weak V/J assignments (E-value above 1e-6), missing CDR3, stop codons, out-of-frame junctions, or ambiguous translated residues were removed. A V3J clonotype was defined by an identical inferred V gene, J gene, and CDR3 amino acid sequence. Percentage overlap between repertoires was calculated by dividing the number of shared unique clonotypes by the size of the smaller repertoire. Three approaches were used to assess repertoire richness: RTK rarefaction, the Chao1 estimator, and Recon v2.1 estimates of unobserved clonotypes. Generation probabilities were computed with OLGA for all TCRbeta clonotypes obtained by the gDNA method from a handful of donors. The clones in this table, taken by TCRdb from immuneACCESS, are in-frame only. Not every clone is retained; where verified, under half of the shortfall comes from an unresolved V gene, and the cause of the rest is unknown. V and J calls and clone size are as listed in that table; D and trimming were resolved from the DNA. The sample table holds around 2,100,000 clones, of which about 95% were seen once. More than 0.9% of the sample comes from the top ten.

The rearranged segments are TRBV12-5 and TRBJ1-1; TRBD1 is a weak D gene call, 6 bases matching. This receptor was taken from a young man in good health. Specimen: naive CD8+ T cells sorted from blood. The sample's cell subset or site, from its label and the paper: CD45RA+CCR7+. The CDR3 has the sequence CASGLVQGLNTEAFF. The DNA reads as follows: TGTGCTAGTGGTTTGGTGCAGGGGCTGAACACTGAAGCTTTCTTT.